A selection of T cell receptor beta chains follows, all from one sample in a study of STAT3 mutations in large granular lymphocyte leukemia. Some clones are missing from TCRdb's copy, which holds only in-frame ones; the method was immunoSEQ multiplex PCR. The profile covers 15,000 to 18,000 clones, with about 93% appearing a single time and 7.5% to 9% taken by the ten largest. Sequencing input: peripheral blood mononuclear cells. These receptor sequences come from a woman aged 50 to 65 with T-cell large granular lymphocyte leukemia. Some clones in this sample may be carry-over from other donors' samples. CDR3s include the opening cysteine and the closing phenylalanine or tryptophan. The D gene is left open where the match is weak. The size entry is marked missing in some rows and otherwise reads once, few, many or a size class.

v_gene,d_gene,j_gene,abundance,CDR3aa,CDR3nt
TRBV29-1,NA,TRBJ1-1,NA,CSVAGGGGASTEAFF,TGCAGCGTTGCAGGAGGCGGGGGGGCGAGTACTGAAGCTTTCTTT
TRBV7-9,NA,TRBJ1-1,NA,CASSLEGNIGTEAFF,TGTGCCAGCAGCTTAGAGGGTAACATCGGCACTGAAGCTTTCTTT
TRBV29-1,NA,TRBJ1-3,NA,CSVKQGPGNTIYF,TGCAGCGTGAAACAGGGACCTGGAAACACCATATATTTT
TRBV11-2,NA,TRBJ2-7,NA,CASSSANTYEQYF,TGTGCCAGCAGCTCCGCCAACACCTACGAGCAGTACTTC
TRBV7-9,NA,TRBJ1-1,medium-sized,CASSLAERGEAFF,TGTGCCAGCAGCTTAGCCGAGAGGGGTGAAGCTTTCTTT
TRBV25-1,TRBD1,TRBJ1-2,few,CASSDAMTGKRGDGYTF,TGTGCCAGCAGTGACGCGATGACAGGGAAAAGAGGGGATGGCTACACCTTC
TRBV11-3,NA,TRBJ2-7,NA,CASSAPRGRQYF,TGTGCCAGCAGCGCTCCCAGGGGCCGCCAGTACTTC
TRBV19,TRBD1,TRBJ2-2,NA,CASNDPGRGTGELFF,TGTGCCAGTAACGACCCGGGCAGGGGGACCGGGGAGCTGTTTTTT
TRBV7-3,TRBD1,TRBJ1-2,once,CASSSDRVYGYTF,TGTGCCAGCAGCTCTGACAGGGTGTACGGCTACACCTTC
TRBV2,TRBD1,TRBJ2-5,NA,CASTPGQVSTQYF,TGTGCCAGCACCCCGGGACAGGTGTCGACCCAGTACTTC
TRBV5-4,NA,TRBJ2-7,NA,CASSFVGTHEQYF,TGTGCCAGCAGCTTCGTCGGGACGCACGAGCAGTACTTC
TRBV7-2,TRBD2,TRBJ2-3,NA,CASSRKGTSGTDTQYF,TGTGCCAGCAGCCGAAAGGGGACTAGCGGCACAGATACGCAGTATTTT
TRBV5-4,TRBD2,TRBJ2-5,NA,CASSLDSGIAGETQYF,TGTGCCAGCAGCCTAGACAGCGGGATAGCAGGAGAGACCCAGTACTTC
TRBV2,TRBD2,TRBJ2-1,NA,CASSRGTSGLGRFF,TGTGCCAGCAGTCGAGGGACTAGCGGATTAGGACGGTTCTTC
TRBV7-8,TRBD2,TRBJ2-2,NA,CASSLVSGLVGELFF,TGTGCCAGCAGCTTAGTTTCCGGACTAGTCGGGGAGCTGTTTTTT
TRBV15,TRBD1,TRBJ2-7,NA,CATSRDKGTGIEQYF,TGTGCCACCAGCAGAGATAAGGGGACAGGCATCGAGCAGTACTTC
TRBV28,TRBD1,TRBJ1-2,NA,CASSPHDRDGYTF,TGTGCCAGCAGTCCACACGACAGGGATGGCTACACCTTC
TRBV10-1,TRBD1,TRBJ2-3,few,CASTRDRELRTDTQYF,TGCGCCAGCACTCGGGACAGGGAACTTCGCACAGATACGCAGTATTTT
TRBV2,NA,TRBJ1-5,NA,CASSERQVNQPQHF,TGTGCCAGCAGTGAACGGCAGGTGAATCAGCCCCAGCATTTT
TRBV7-2,NA,TRBJ2-7,once,CASSLMAGVYEQYF,TGTGCCAGCAGCTTAATGGCAGGGGTCTACGAGCAGTACTTC
TRBV5-1,NA,TRBJ1-3,NA,CASSLMPMGGNTIYF,TGCGCCAGCAGCCTTATGCCCATGGGGGGAAACACCATATATTTT
TRBV11-1,TRBD1,TRBJ2-1,NA,CASSRGLGTGYNEQFF,TGTGCCAGCAGCCGCGGGTTGGGGACAGGATACAATGAGCAGTTCTTC
TRBV18,NA,TRBJ2-5,NA,CASSPPSQGGETQYF,TGTGCCAGCTCACCACCGTCGCAGGGAGGCGAGACCCAGTACTTC
TRBV5-6,TRBD2,TRBJ2-7,NA,CASSSGLAGAYEQYF,TGTGCCAGCAGCTCGGGACTAGCGGGAGCCTACGAGCAGTACTTC
TRBV4-1,NA,TRBJ2-7,NA,CASSQGIREPYEQYF,TGCGCCAGCAGCCAAGGAATCCGCGAGCCCTACGAGCAGTACTTC
TRBV23-1,TRBD1,TRBJ1-5,once,CASLDRGNQPQHF,TGCGCCAGCCTGGACAGGGGGAATCAGCCCCAGCATTTT
TRBV7-2,NA,TRBJ2-3,NA,CASSFRDTQYF,TGTGCCAGCAGCTTTCGGGATACGCAGTATTTT
TRBV28,NA,TRBJ2-1,NA,CASSFEGANEQFF,TGTGCCAGCAGTTTTGAGGGCGCGAATGAGCAGTTCTTC
TRBV5-6,NA,TRBJ1-5,once,CASSFRPDSINQPQHF,TGTGCCAGCAGCTTTAGGCCGGACTCTATTAATCAGCCCCAGCATTTT
TRBV10-3,NA,TRBJ2-5,NA,CATGSSRSRGGETQYF,TGTGCCACAGGGAGCTCGCGGTCGAGGGGTGGAGAGACCCAGTACTTC
TRBV27,NA,TRBJ2-1,NA,CASSLSWGNEQFF,TGTGCCAGCAGTTTATCGTGGGGCAATGAGCAGTTCTTC
TRBV15,NA,TRBJ2-1,NA,CATSGGVSGHNEQFF,TGTGCCACCAGCGGCGGAGTTTCCGGGCACAATGAGCAGTTCTTC
TRBV29-1,NA,TRBJ1-2,once,CSAGTSSQGYTF,TGCAGCGCTGGGACCTCGAGCCAGGGCTACACCTTC
TRBV18,NA,TRBJ2-2,NA,CASSMSNTGELFF,TGTGCCAGCTCAATGAGTAACACCGGGGAGCTGTTTTTT
TRBV6-6,TRBD1,TRBJ1-2,NA,CASRGGQGVNYGYTF,TGTGCCAGCAGGGGCGGACAGGGCGTTAACTATGGCTACACCTTC
TRBV2,NA,TRBJ2-7,NA,CASSETGPLF,TGTGCCAGCAGTGAAACGGGACCCCTCTTC
TRBV6-1,NA,TRBJ2-1,NA,CASSETFTRDEQFF,TGTGCCAGCAGTGAAACATTTACTAGGGATGAGCAGTTCTTC
TRBV27,NA,TRBJ1-2,NA,CASSASTGPQLYGYTF,TGTGCCAGCAGTGCCTCAACAGGGCCTCAACTCTATGGCTACACCTTC
TRBV7-2,NA,TRBJ1-2,few,CASSPEVIYGYTF,TGTGCCAGCAGCCCGGAGGTGATCTATGGCTACACCTTC
TRBV28,NA,TRBJ2-1,NA,CASSPRGEQFF,TGTGCCAGCAGCCCCCGCGGAGAGCAGTTCTTC
TRBV5-4,TRBD1,TRBJ2-5,NA,CASSRGQAQETQYF,TGTGCCAGCAGCCGAGGACAGGCCCAAGAGACCCAGTACTTC
TRBV7-9,NA,TRBJ2-5,once,CASSLQTGPQETQYF,TGTGCCAGCAGCTTACAGACAGGCCCCCAAGAGACCCAGTACTTC
TRBV27,NA,TRBJ2-7,NA,CASSLYRTTYEQYF,TGTGCCAGCAGTTTATACCGGACAACCTACGAGCAGTACTTC
TRBV28,NA,TRBJ2-7,NA,CASSSLGSGSFYEQYF,TGTGCCAGCAGTTCCCTGGGTAGCGGCTCCTTCTACGAGCAGTACTTC
TRBV18,TRBD2,TRBJ2-7,NA,CASSPASGGSYEQYF,TGTGCCAGCTCACCAGCTAGCGGTGGCTCCTACGAGCAGTACTTC
TRBV11-2,NA,TRBJ2-3,NA,CASSPTPGSRLDTQYF,TGTGCCAGCAGCCCCACCCCGGGGAGTCGCTTAGATACGCAGTATTTT
TRBV19,TRBD1,TRBJ1-4,NA,CASHPGQAREKLFF,TGTGCCAGTCATCCGGGACAGGCTCGGGAAAAACTGTTTTTT
TRBV7-9,TRBD1,TRBJ2-7,NA,CAIPGQQLYEQYF,TGTGCCATCCCGGGACAGCAGCTCTACGAGCAGTACTTC
TRBV4-3,NA,TRBJ2-5,medium-sized,CASSQRDSRGETQYF,TGCGCCAGCAGCCAGCGGGACAGCCGGGGAGAGACCCAGTACTTC
TRBV4-2,TRBD1,TRBJ1-3,NA,CASSPTGARPASGNTIYF,TGTGCCAGCAGTCCGACAGGGGCTAGGCCGGCCTCTGGAAACACCATATATTTT
TRBV4-1,NA,TRBJ2-2,NA,CASSQDMGMAGELFF,TGCGCCAGCAGCCAAGATATGGGGATGGCCGGGGAGCTGTTTTTT
TRBV7-9,NA,TRBJ2-3,once,CASSRLESGSGYTDTQYF,TGTGCCAGCAGCCGACTGGAGTCGGGTAGCGGATACACAGATACGCAGTATTTT
TRBV9,TRBD2,TRBJ2-5,NA,CASSALAGVETQYF,TGTGCCAGCAGCGCCCTAGCGGGAGTAGAGACCCAGTACTTC
TRBV27,NA,TRBJ2-7,NA,CASRDRVGSGSYEQYF,TGTGCCAGCCGGGACAGGGTTGGTAGCGGGAGTTACGAGCAGTACTTC
TRBV18,NA,TRBJ1-1,NA,CASSQGRMNTEAFF,TGTGCCAGCTCACAAGGACGGATGAACACTGAAGCTTTCTTT
TRBV29-1,NA,TRBJ2-1,NA,CSVYGGYYNEQFF,TGCAGCGTTTACGGAGGTTACTACAATGAGCAGTTCTTC